This T cell receptor (beta chain) was recovered during a study of cytomegalovirus exposure and HLA in healthy donors. The CDR3 sequence is 17 residues long. The germline V gene has CDR1 SGHRS and CDR2 YFSETQ. V gave up 2 bases and J gave up 5 bases; unmatched junction bases: 15. The assay was immunoSEQ multiplex PCR, and TCRdb's table has in-frame clones only and misses some. The sample includes approximately 180,000 clones, around nine tenths of them seen just once. The validation cohort, a group of over a hundred subjects, included the donors and was separate from the approximately 680-subject first cohort.

Sequenced input: PBMCs. V is TRBV5-1 and J is TRBJ2-7; 8 bases map to TRBD2. This receptor was identified in a man aged 18 to 35 in good health and CMV-seropositive. The chain's CDR3 is CASSLSGAAGGLHEQYF. In DNA, the CDR3 is TGCGCCAGCAGCTTATCTGGGGCGGCGGGAGGTTTGCACGAGCAGTACTTC.